This TCR beta chain was recovered during a study of response to subunit inactivated influenza vaccine. This clonotype was seen a few times. The junction had 8 bases not matched to a gene; V was cut back by 1 base and J by 2 bases. This CDR3 region has 17 residues. CDR1 and CDR2 (germline): SEHNR, FQNEAQ (reference sequence). Each CDR3 protein is one row after TCRdb ran MiXCR on the RT-PCR reads. The sample holds about 300,000 distinct CDR3 sequences, around 22% seen once. The source was PBMCs from blood, collected less than 22 months after vaccination. The sequence was collected from a man aged 45-69 years who received an inactivated influenza vaccine. The chain links TRBV7-9 to TRBJ1-5, with 7 bases lining up with TRBD1. The CDR3 coding sequence is TGTGCCAGCAGCTTAGGGGCAGGGGGAAGGGGCAATCAGCCCCAGCATTTT. It codes for CASSLGAGGRGNQPQHF.